This T cell receptor beta chain comes out of a study of T cells in Graves' hyperthyroidism and ophthalmopathy. Notes on the study in general: Expanded thyroid clonotypes (above 0.001) were mostly also found in blood.

The CDR3 regions of TCR beta were amplified from RNA transcripts. TCR CDR3 underwent first-round RT-PCR with the HTBI primer set. TCRdb reprocessed the multiplex PCR reads with MiXCR, giving one entry per CDR3 protein. The sample holds 400,000 to 600,000 distinct CDR3 sequences; around 21% are singletons and the top ten take 26%. This clonotype was found many times. The antigen is not known. This TCR derives from a man aged 18 to 29 with Graves' hyperthyroidism. Sequenced: blood.

The CDR3 loop reads CASETGKETQYF. CDR3 DNA: TGTGCCAGCGAAACTGGGAAAGAGACCCAGTACTTC. V is TRBV28 and J is TRBJ2-5; D is uncertain. Between the trimmed V and J ends, which lost 8 bases and 3 bases, there was a span of 10 bases. The CDR3 is made up of 12 amino acids. Germline CDR1 reads MDHEN; CDR2 reads SYDVKM.